The present entry profiles one T cell receptor (beta chain) with its context. There is no known antigen for this receptor. Per-base quality was not reported, and no clone a single base away is much larger than it. The collaborating institutions used their own protocols to collect whole blood in K2EDTA tubes. Collaborator samples were shipped for TCRbeta analysis as frozen whole blood, isolated PBMCs, or DNA extracted from either sample type. TCRbeta CDR3 regions were amplified from genomic DNA by means of the immunoSEQ Assay, a bias-controlled multiplex PCR. In the paper's pipeline: The number of nucleated cells in each sample was estimated by amplification of reference gene primers within the assay. To quantify the absolute abundance of each unique TCRbeta CDR3 rearrangement, sequence reads were collapsed and filtered. For each sample, productive Simpson clonality was calculated by taking the square root of Simpson's diversity index across productive rearrangements. TCRdb carries this immuneACCESS record with in-frame sequences only. Its versions omit some clonotypes, under half of them owing to an unresolved V gene in the studies checked, with the rest unexplained. V, J and clone size reflect that table, while D and trimming were determined from the DNA. The sample includes 25,000 to 35,000 clones, with around 87% observed a single time. Of the sample, approximately 16% is held by the ten largest clones.

These data originate in a study of blood T cell repertoires in COVID-19 (TCRdb year 2020). A note on the overall study: Collaborator samples came from the United States, Italy and Spain and covered acute and convalescent phases of COVID-19. The prospective study material was composed of cDNA or gDNA derived from T cells, B-cell-depleted T cells, or PBMCs. Subjects who had been exposed to COVID-19, were actively infected with it, or had recovered from it provided the deeply sampled blood TCRbeta repertoires that made up the dataset. The repertoires were made available in a free public database intended to serve as a resource for research on the immune response to SARS-CoV-2. The samples were drawn from two sources: the first 160 participants of the ongoing ImmuneRACE study, and 1,200 or so subjects contributed by 6 global collaborators. Sample metadata almost always included a de-identified subject ID, COVID-19 status, age in years and sex. Where available, HLA class I and class II types were obtained from metadata supplied by the sample provider rather than from assay-based typing.

Overall results and qualifications from the work: Clinical and demographic metadata were provided uncurated, with the amount varying by source and participant.

The CDR3 runs 12 amino acids, cysteine and phenylalanine included. Of the read, only the CDR3 DNA is kept; its 36 bases are in frame from base 1. Looking up the germline V gene (reference sequence) yields CDR1 SGHAT and CDR2 FQDESV. V is cut back by 5 bases and J by 10 bases, with 6 bases in the junction unmatched. Sequencing used peripheral blood. The source is a man older than 75 with acute or convalescent COVID-19. The rearranged chain carries TRBV11-1 and TRBJ1-1; TRBD1 lines up with 8 middle nucleotides. The DNA reads as follows: TGTGCCAGCAGCCGGACCGGGACAGGAGCTTTCTTT. It specifies CASSRTGTGAFF.